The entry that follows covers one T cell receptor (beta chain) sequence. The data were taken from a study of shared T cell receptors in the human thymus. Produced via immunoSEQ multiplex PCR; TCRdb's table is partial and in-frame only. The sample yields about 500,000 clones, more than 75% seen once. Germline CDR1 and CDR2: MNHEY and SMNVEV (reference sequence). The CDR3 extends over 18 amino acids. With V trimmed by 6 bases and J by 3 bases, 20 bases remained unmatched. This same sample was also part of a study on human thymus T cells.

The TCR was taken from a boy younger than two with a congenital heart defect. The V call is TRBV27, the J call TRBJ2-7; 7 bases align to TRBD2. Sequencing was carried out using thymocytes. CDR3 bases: TGTGCCAGCAGCCAAAACGAGGTCATGTGGGAGGGCCACTACGAGCAGTACTTC. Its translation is CASSQNEVMWEGHYEQYF.